The entry below gives a single TCR beta chain sequence along with its context. Unmatched junction bases numbered 3, after V lost 1 base and J lost 12 bases. The CDR3 is 11 amino acids. The germline gives CDR1 GTSNPN, CDR2 SVGIG (reference sequence). PCR was performed using 60 Vbeta and 13 Jbeta primers. Measured with immunoSEQ multiplex PCR; TCRdb has only the in-frame clones, and not every one. Of under 200,000 clones listed, around 82% are singletons. The record originates from a study of cytomegalovirus exposure and HLA in healthy donors. The chain combines TRBV30 with TRBJ2-1; 7 bases are shared with TRBD1. Sequencing was performed on PBMCs. The source is a man between 50 and 59 years old in good health and CMV-seropositive. CDR3 sequence: CAWSGRQGQFF. Written as DNA, the CDR3 is TGTGCCTGGAGTGGCCGACAGGGGCAGTTCTTC. The variable domain in full, completed from reference TRBV30 and TRBJ2-1, reads SQTIHQWPATLVQPVGSPLSLECTVEGTSNPNLYWYRQAAGRGLQLLFYSVGIGQISSEVPQNLSASRPQDRQFILSSKKLLLSDSGFYLCAWSGRQGQFFGPGTRLTVL.